The rows below give T cell receptor beta chains drawn from one sample of a study of T-cell memory formation after mild COVID-19. Each CDR3 protein is one row after TCRdb ran MiXCR on the 5' RACE reads. The table records fewer than 200,000 distinct CDR3 sequences, under 20% of them present only once. The sequenced sample consisted of PBMCs or a T cell subset sorted from them (not recorded which). The receptor source for this set is a young man who had mild COVID-19 (a few samples of this study predate the infection). Cell type and time point are not known. The CDR3 runs from the conserved cysteine through the conserved F or W. A D gene is named only where the DNA matches it firmly. Size values are once, few and many counts, or a class for expanded clones, and some rows have none.

D,size,J,V,CDR3,DNA
.,.,TRBJ1-1,TRBV11-2,CASSLPLNTEAFF,TGTGCCAGCAGCCTACCCTTGAACACTGAAGCTTTCTTT
.,few,TRBJ1-2,TRBV7-2,CASSEAEGFGYTF,TGTGCCAGCAGTGAAGCCGAGGGGTTCGGCTACACCTTC
.,.,TRBJ2-1,TRBV9,CASSGEAHSYNEQFF,TGTGCCAGCAGCGGAGAAGCCCACTCCTACAATGAGCAGTTCTTC
.,.,TRBJ1-2,TRBV29-1,CSVGENYGYTF,TGCAGCGTTGGGGAGAACTATGGCTACACCTTC
.,.,TRBJ2-3,TRBV24-1,CATSDPRLVDTQYF,TGTGCCACCAGTGACCCCAGGCTGGTGGATACGCAGTATTTT
.,few,TRBJ2-5,TRBV5-1,CASSLGRGPRGETQYF,TGCGCCAGCAGCTTGGGGAGGGGCCCCAGGGGAGAGACCCAGTACTTC
TRBD2,few,TRBJ2-3,TRBV29-1,CSVDEETSRTDTQYF,TGCAGCGTTGACGAGGAGACTAGCCGCACAGATACGCAGTATTTT
.,once,TRBJ1-5,TRBV4-1,CASSSTSDGYQPQHF,TGCGCCAGCAGTTCGACCTCGGACGGTTATCAGCCCCAGCATTTT
TRBD2,few,TRBJ2-3,TRBV29-1,CSDSTSGPFDTQYF,TGCAGCGATTCAACTAGCGGGCCTTTTGATACGCAGTATTTT
TRBD1,few,TRBJ1-2,TRBV7-2,CASSSPTGAYGYTF,TGTGCCAGCAGCTCGCCGACAGGGGCATATGGCTACACCTTC
.,few,TRBJ2-5,TRBV5-1,CASSGSTDMQETQYF,TGCGCCAGCAGCGGATCGACCGATATGCAAGAGACCCAGTACTTC
TRBD1,.,TRBJ2-5,TRBV5-6,CASSKQGARETQYF,TGTGCCAGCAGCAAACAGGGGGCTCGGGAGACCCAGTACTTC
.,.,TRBJ1-1,TRBV14,CASSPRQDGEAFF,TGTGCCAGCAGCCCACGACAGGACGGTGAAGCTTTCTTT
.,few,TRBJ1-1,TRBV5-1,CASKGDGTEAFF,TGCGCCAGCAAAGGCGACGGCACTGAAGCTTTCTTT
TRBD1,.,TRBJ1-2,TRBV5-1,CASSFRDSSPPNYGYTF,TGCGCCAGCAGCTTCCGGGACAGCAGCCCCCCGAACTATGGCTACACCTTC
.,few,TRBJ2-6,TRBV12-3/TRBV12-4,CASSPPIGANVLTF,TGTGCCAGCAGCCCCCCGATTGGGGCCAACGTCCTGACTTTC
.,.,TRBJ1-1,TRBV20-1,CSARAPGTEAFF,TGCAGTGCTAGAGCCCCGGGCACTGAAGCTTTCTTT